This TCR beta chain was recovered during a study of blood T cell repertoires in COVID-19 (dated by TCRdb to about 2020). The study in broad terms: The collaborator samples originated in the United States, Italy and Spain and spanned the acute and convalescent phases of COVID-19. The material from the prospective study consisted of cDNA or gDNA derived from T cells, B-cell-depleted T cells, or PBMCs. The dataset comprised deeply sampled blood TCRbeta repertoires from subjects exposed to, actively infected with, or recovered from COVID-19. A freely available public database, intended as a resource for researchers studying the immune response to SARS-CoV-2, is where the repertoires were released. Samples came from the ongoing ImmuneRACE study (first 160 participants) plus 1,254 subjects from 6 global collaborators. Nearly every sample came with metadata listing a de-identified subject ID, COVID-19 status, age in years and sex. Where HLA class I and class II types were available, the types were taken from metadata supplied by the sample provider, not from assay-based typing. Points the paper makes about the study in general: The quantity of clinical and demographic metadata differed by source and by participant and was supplied without curation.

TCRbeta CDR3 regions were amplified from genomic DNA by means of the immunoSEQ Assay, a bias-controlled multiplex PCR. The study's processing was this. The number of nucleated cells in each sample was estimated by amplification of reference gene primers within the assay. Sequence reads were collapsed and filtered to measure the absolute abundance of every unique TCRbeta CDR3 rearrangement. Productive Simpson clonality was computed per sample as the square root of Simpson's diversity index over productive rearrangements. TCRdb obtained this table from immuneACCESS and retained in-frame rearrangements with V and J assigned. These tables miss some clones; where compared with another copy, unresolved V genes account for less than half of the shortfall, and the remainder is unexplained. V and J calls and clone size follow that table, whereas D and trimming were derived from the DNA. The sample table holds roughly 140,000 clones, of which approximately 80% were seen once. The ten biggest clones cover roughly 1.7% of the sample.

In regard to this clone: Its antigen is unknown. Base qualities are not at hand, and no much larger clone is one base apart.

The CDR3 goes from the cysteine to the phenylalanine over 12 residues. Of the read, only the CDR3 DNA is kept; its 36 bases are in frame from base 1. Trimming costs V 3 bases and J 7 bases, and their ends lie 4 bases apart. The germline V gene encodes CDR1 MDHEN and CDR2 SYDVKM. In the prospective study, participants were 18 to 89 years old, resided in 24 geographic areas of the United States, and were enrolled through a virtual design. To assign participants to cohorts, the prospective study relied on clinical history that participants themselves reported in a screening survey and a study questionnaire. Exposed participants had been in contact, within 2 weeks of entering the study, with a person who had a PCR-confirmed or clinician-diagnosed case of COVID-19. In the prospective study, mobile phlebotomists collected whole blood, serum and a nasopharyngeal or oropharyngeal swab from each participant. Additional blood draws and questionnaires over an approximately two-month period could optionally be provided by prospective study participants. Before DNA extraction, prospective study blood samples were shipped either frozen or at room temperature.

Sequenced input: PBMCs or T cells enriched from blood (not recorded which). The clonotype comes from a woman between 18 and 29 years old who had been exposed to COVID-19. The V gene is TRBV28 and the J gene is TRBJ1-6; the D gene is unclear. The DNA is as follows: TGTGCCAGCAGTTTTATCAATTCACCCCTCCACTTT. Its coded protein is CASSFINSPLHF.